This TCR beta chain is drawn from a study of shared clonotypes between healthy human individuals. The CDR3 loop spans 12 amino acids. Unmatched junction bases numbered 2, after V lost 7 bases and J lost 0 bases. CDR1 and CDR2 from the germline V gene are GTSNPN and SVGIG (reference sequence). The method was immunoSEQ multiplex PCR; TCRdb's version includes in-frame clones alone and lacks a portion of them. This sample has nearly 500,000 clones, with 75% to 85% found just once. J is TRBJ1-1 and V is TRBV30, with 7 positions matching TRBD1. The material sequenced was PBMCs. The TCR was taken from a woman aged 40 to 49 in good health. Some clones in this sample may be carry-over from other donors' samples. The CDR3 protein is CASQGVNTEAFF. CDR3 bases: TGTGCCTCCCAGGGGGTGAACACTGAAGCTTTCTTT.